The rows below give T cell receptor beta chains drawn from one sample of a study of blood T cells in healthy people across ages. Using its own MiXCR run on the 5' RACE reads, TCRdb lists one record per CDR3 protein. Among over a million distinct CDR3 sequences listed, 59% were seen once. Sequenced material: blood. The receptor source for this set is a man aged 18 to 29 in good health. The CDR3 runs from the conserved cysteine through the conserved F or W. D genes are given only for firm matches. Size tells how often a clone was seen (once, few, many) or the class of an expanded clone, and some rows leave it out.

size	V	J	D	DNA	CDR3
.	TRBV6-2/TRBV6-3	TRBJ2-7	TRBD1	TGTGCCAGCAGTTACTCAGAGGGGGCGCGTTACGAGCAGTACTTC	CASSYSEGARYEQYF
.	TRBV10-3	TRBJ2-5	TRBD1	TGTGCCATCAGTGAGTCGGTGAAACAGGGGCTCTCGAAAGAGCAGTACTTC	CAISESVKQGLSKEQYF
.	TRBV20-1	TRBJ2-5	TRBD2	TGCAGTGCTAGGAGGCGGGGGGGACTAGAGACCCAGTACTTC	CSARRRGGLETQYF
.	TRBV6-5	TRBJ1-3	TRBD1	TGTGCCAGCAGTTACGGGACAGGGAATCTTAAAAACACCATATATTTT	CASSYGTGNLKNTIYF
.	TRBV2	TRBJ1-4	.	TGTGCCAGCAGTGAAGAAATCCGGGAAAAACTGTTTTTT	CASSEEIREKLFF
.	TRBV7-6	TRBJ2-3	.	TGTGCCAGCAGCTCTGAGGCGAGACGCACAGATACGCAGTATTTT	CASSSEARRTDTQYF
.	TRBV25-1	TRBJ1-1	TRBD1	TGTGCCAGCAGGGCCCCTGACAGGGAGAACACTGAAGCTTTCTTT	CASRAPDRENTEAFF
.	TRBV29-1	TRBJ2-1	.	TGCAGCGTTGAAGGCTGGGGCAGCTCCTACGAGCAGTTCTTC	CSVEGWGSSYEQFF
few	TRBV10-3	TRBJ1-4	.	TGTGCCATCAGCGCGGGCCCGATTAATGAAAAACTGTTTTTT	CAISAGPINEKLFF
.	TRBV5-1	TRBJ2-3	.	TGCGCCAGCAGCTCCCTAGACCACACAGATACGCAGTATTTT	CASSSLDHTDTQYF
.	TRBV12-3/TRBV12-4	TRBJ2-1	TRBD1	TGTGCCAGCACCCCGGGACAGGGCTACAATGAGCAGTTCTTC	CASTPGQGYNEQFF
few	TRBV29-1	TRBJ2-7	.	TGCAGCGTTGCGACAGGCTGGTACGAGCAGTACTTC	CSVATGWYEQYF
.	TRBV6-1	TRBJ2-3	.	TGTGCCAGCAGTGAATGGCTAGGTGGGCAGTATTTT	CASSEWLGGQYF
.	TRBV4-3	TRBJ1-1	.	TGCGCCAGCAGCCACAGAATGAACACTGAAGCTTTCTTT	CASSHRMNTEAFF
.	TRBV5-1	TRBJ1-6	TRBD1	TGCGCCAGCAGCTTGTTACAGGGGGCGAAGAATTCACCCCTCCACTTT	CASSLLQGAKNSPLHF
.	TRBV5-1	TRBJ2-1	.	TGCGCCAGCAGCTTGGCCAACTACTACAATGAGCAGTTCTTC	CASSLANYYNEQFF
.	TRBV6-6	TRBJ1-5	TRBD1	TGTGCCAGCAGGGGACAGGGGGCGATTCAGCCCCAGCATTTT	CASRGQGAIQPQHF
once	TRBV6-2/TRBV6-3	TRBJ2-1	TRBD1	TGTGCCAGCACCCAGGGACAGTACAATGAGCAGTTCTTC	CASTQGQYNEQFF
.	TRBV4-1	TRBJ2-5	.	TGCGCCAGCAGCCAAGAAGTAAGGGCGAGGTTAGAGACCCAGTACTTC	CASSQEVRARLETQYF
.	TRBV5-1	TRBJ2-4	TRBD1	TGCGCCAGCAGCGCGTGGGACAGCCCAGCCAAAAACATTCAGTACTTC	CASSAWDSPAKNIQYF
.	TRBV4-1	TRBJ1-1	TRBD1	TGCGCCAGCAGCCAATTGACAGGGAGCAACACTGAAGCTTTCTTT	CASSQLTGSNTEAFF
.	TRBV6-5	TRBJ2-5	TRBD1	TGTGCCAGCAGTGGACAGGGGCCGCCTGGGGAGACCCAGTACTTC	CASSGQGPPGETQYF
few	TRBV29-1	TRBJ2-7	.	TGCAGCGTTGAAAGGCAGTACGAGCAGTACTTC	CSVERQYEQYF
.	TRBV4-1	TRBJ1-2	TRBD1	TGCGCCAGCAGCCAAGACCGGGACAGGGGCTATGGCTACACCTTC	CASSQDRDRGYGYTF
.	TRBV29-1	TRBJ1-6	.	TGCAGCGTTTCGGACGGTTATAATTCACCCCTCCACTTT	CSVSDGYNSPLHF
.	TRBV4-1	TRBJ1-6	.	TGCGCCAGCAGCCAAACTCCGGGACGGACTAATTCACCCCTCCACTTT	CASSQTPGRTNSPLHF
.	TRBV6-6	TRBJ2-1	.	TGTGCCAGCAGCCCGGACCCGTCTTACAATGAGCAGTTCTTC	CASSPDPSYNEQFF
.	TRBV15	TRBJ2-4	.	TGTGCCACCAGCACCCCCCTTGAGTTAGCCAAAAACATTCAGTACTTC	CATSTPLELAKNIQYF
few	TRBV20-1	TRBJ2-1	.	TGCAGTGCGAGAGAGGGTCGGAGCGTCTACAATGAGCAGTTCTTC	CSAREGRSVYNEQFF
.	TRBV4-1	TRBJ2-6	.	TGCGCCAGCAGCCATCAACAACCTGGGGCCAACGTCCTGACTTTC	CASSHQQPGANVLTF
.	TRBV2	TRBJ2-7	.	TGTGCCAGCAGTGATGACGGCGCCTACGAGCAGTACTTC	CASSDDGAYEQYF
few	TRBV4-1	TRBJ2-7	.	TGCGCCAGCAGCCAAGATATTCCCGGACTCACCCAGTACTTC	CASSQDIPGLTQYF
.	TRBV25-1	TRBJ2-1	.	TGTGCCAGCAGTGAATACGACGGGGTTTATCGAGTCGATGAGCAGTTCTTC	CASSEYDGVYRVDEQFF
.	TRBV28	TRBJ2-4	.	TGTGCCATAAGGGGGGCTTCCTTAGCCAAAAACATTCAGTACTTC	CAIRGASLAKNIQYF
few	TRBV5-1	TRBJ1-2	.	TGCGCCAGCAGCTGGGGGAAGGCCGGGAACTATGGCTACACCTTC	CASSWGKAGNYGYTF
.	TRBV7-6	TRBJ2-3	TRBD2	TGTGCCTGCAGCTTCCGACTAGCGGGAGGCACTAGCACAGATACGCAGTATTTT	CACSFRLAGGTSTDTQYF
few	TRBV7-2	TRBJ2-5	.	TGTGCCAGCAGCTTAGTGCTTGGGCCCGTTGCGGAGACCCAGTACTTC	CASSLVLGPVAETQYF
.	TRBV15	TRBJ2-1	.	TGTGCCACCAGCAGCCGGGCTACGAGGAATGGGCAGTTCTTC	CATSSRATRNGQFF
.	TRBV20-1	TRBJ2-5	TRBD1	TGCAGTGCTATTGACAGGGGAGAGACCCAGTACTTC	CSAIDRGETQYF
.	TRBV4-1	TRBJ2-4	TRBD1	TGCGCCAGCAGCCAATGGACAGGGGGCGAAAACATTCAGTACTTC	CASSQWTGGENIQYF
.	TRBV10-3	TRBJ2-7	.	TGTGCCATCAGTGAGCGGGGTTCCTACGAGCAGTACTTC	CAISERGSYEQYF
.	TRBV20-1	TRBJ1-5	TRBD1	TGCAGTGCTAGACCGCAAAACAGGGGTAGCAATCAGCCCCAGCATTTT	CSARPQNRGSNQPQHF
.	TRBV20-1	TRBJ2-7	.	TGCAGTGCTCGCAAGACACCGAATTCCTACGAGCAGTACTTC	CSARKTPNSYEQYF
.	TRBV7-9	TRBJ1-1	.	TGTGCCAGCAGCCTGAACAGGGTTAATACTTTCTTT	CASSLNRVNTFF
few	TRBV5-1	TRBJ2-7	TRBD1	TGCGCCAGCAGCGGCAGACAGGGACAATACGAGCAGTACTTC	CASSGRQGQYEQYF
.	TRBV20-1	TRBJ1-4	.	TGCAGTGCAGAGACAGATTTTGTTGCAACTAATGAAAAACTGTTTTTT	CSAETDFVATNEKLFF
.	TRBV6-5	TRBJ2-3	TRBD1	TGTGCCAGCAGTTACTCGCCCTTCCCAGGGGGAGCTAGCACAGATACGCAGTATTTT	CASSYSPFPGGASTDTQYF
.	TRBV6-5	TRBJ1-2	.	TGTGCCAGCAGTTACTCGATTGTCGGACTTAACTATGGCTACACCTTC	CASSYSIVGLNYGYTF
once	TRBV25-1	TRBJ2-5	TRBD2	TGTGCCAGCAGTGATTGGCTAGCGGGGCTGGGGACCCAGTACTTC	CASSDWLAGLGTQYF
.	TRBV20-1	TRBJ1-2	TRBD1	TGCAGTGCTAGAGAAACCGGGACAGTACGCTACACCTTC	CSARETGTVRYTF
.	TRBV29-1	TRBJ2-7	.	TGCAGCGTTGCCCAGACCCAGGTCAACGAGCAGTACTTC	CSVAQTQVNEQYF
.	TRBV5-6	TRBJ2-1	TRBD1	TGTGCCAGCAACACACTCGGGGACAGCTATACATACAATGAGCAGTTCTTC	CASNTLGDSYTYNEQFF
.	TRBV3-1	TRBJ2-7	TRBD2	TGTGCCAGCAGCCCTAGCGGTACCTCCTACGAGCAGTACTTC	CASSPSGTSYEQYF
few	TRBV9	TRBJ2-1	.	TGTGCCAGCAGCGTAGTAGAGAGCTCCTACAATGAGCAGTTCTTC	CASSVVESSYNEQFF
.	TRBV5-6	TRBJ1-1	.	TGTGCCAGCAGCTTGGCGCTCGCCAGGATGAACACTGAAGCTTTCTTT	CASSLALARMNTEAFF
.	TRBV28	TRBJ2-2	TRBD1	TGTGCCAGCTGCTATACTCCGGGACAGAGACCTAACACCGGGGAGCTGTTTTTT	CASCYTPGQRPNTGELFF
.	TRBV29-1	TRBJ2-1	TRBD2	TGCAGCGTTCCCCCCCCGGGGGGGCGCTACAATGAGCAGTTCTTC	CSVPPPGGRYNEQFF
few	TRBV20-1	TRBJ2-1	TRBD2	TGCAGTGCAAGCCCCCTGATGACTAGCGGGACCACAATAGAAGCCAATGAGCAGTTCTTC	CSASPLMTSGTTIEANEQFF
.	TRBV7-6	TRBJ2-7	TRBD1	TGTGCCAGCAGCCCACGGGACAGGGGAGTCCCCTACGAGCAGTACTTC	CASSPRDRGVPYEQYF
few	TRBV15	TRBJ2-2	TRBD2	TGTGCCACCAGCAGAAGGACTAGCTGGGTCGGGGAGCTGTTTTTT	CATSRRTSWVGELFF